The 20 T cell receptor beta chains in this list originate from one sample, sequenced in a study of Ad26.COV2.S vaccination and SARS-CoV-2 variants. Produced via immunoSEQ multiplex PCR; TCRdb's table is partial and in-frame only. Seen here are approximately 480,000 clones, roughly 89% observed once, and the top ten hold 9.5% to 15%. As to treatment: roughly 18 received Ad26.COV2.S at low or high dose, single or two shots; several received placebo; per-sample allocation not given. Sampling was performed 63 days after the first vaccine or placebo injection. Sequencing was performed on peripheral blood, taken in a trial of Ad26.COV2.S vaccine versus placebo. The receptors were sampled from a person aged 18 to 59 who received the Ad26.COV2.S COVID-19 vaccine or a placebo.

The V and J genes are TRBV6-5 and TRBJ1-1; D is unclear. CDR3 length: 13 residues. The V gene lost 5 bases and the J gene lost 5 bases, with 12 bases spanning the gap. The germline CDR1 and CDR2 sequences are MNHEY and SVGAGI. CDR3 sequence reads: CASSLHPRTEAFF. Written as DNA, the CDR3 is TGTGCCAGCAGTCTCCACCCACGGACTGAAGCTTTCTTT.

Points on this clone: In the same sample, other DNA sequences code for this CDR3. The V call is TRBV12-3 or TRBV12-4, the J call TRBJ1-2, with D uncertain. V was trimmed by 2 bases and J by 0 bases, leaving 4 bases between them. The CDR3 has 13 amino acids. The CDR3 reads CASSLRANYGYTF. Written as DNA, the CDR3 is TGTGCCAGCAGTTTACGCGCTAACTATGGCTACACCTTC.

Only one count was recorded for this clone. The rearrangement joins TRBV28 to TRBJ2-1; no clear D gene. Germline loops: CDR1 MDHEN, CDR2 SYDVKM. The CDR3 totals 14 residues. V was shortened by 6 bases and J by 5 bases, with 14 bases between the two germline ends. CDR3 DNA: TGTGCCAGCAGCGGGCCCCAGGCGCACAATGAGCAGTTCTTC. Amino acid sequence: CASSGPQAHNEQFF.

V gene TRBV3-1 (or the pseudogene TRBV3-2) combines with J gene TRBJ2-3; TRBD1 might be the D (6 bases). Looked up from germline, CDR1 is LGHDT and CDR2 is YNNKEL (reference sequence). The CDR3 is 14 amino acids. V lost 4 bases and J lost 1, with 9 bases in between. This chain's CDR3 is CASSLWTGTDTQYF. The CDR3 bases are TGTGCCAGCAGCCTTTGGACAGGCACAGATACGCAGTATTTT.

The V gene is TRBV28, the J gene TRBJ1-6; D possibly corresponds to TRBD1 (6 bases). The V and J ends lost 6 bases and 7 bases respectively, with 16 bases between them. This CDR3 has 15 amino acids. Per the germline V gene, CDR1 is MDHEN and CDR2 is SYDVKM. In DNA, the CDR3 is TGTGCCAGCAGGTTCGGGGGCAGGGAGAATTCACCCCTCCACTTT. Protein: CASRFGGRENSPLHF. Supplemented by reference TRBV28 and TRBJ1-6, the full variable domain reads DVKVTQSSRYLVKRTGEKVFLECVQDMDHENMFWYRQDPGLGLRLIYFSYDVKMKEKGDIPEGYSVSREKKERFSLILESASTNQTSMYLCASRFGGRENSPLHFGNGTRLTVT.

The chain joins TRBV2 to TRBJ1-5; D is perhaps TRBD1 (5 bases). CDR1 and CDR2 from the germline V gene are SNHLY and FYNNEI. The CDR3 has 13 residues. The germline V and J ends were trimmed by 9 bases and 5 bases, with 14 bases remaining between them. This CDR3 reads CASQGIAYQPQHF. CDR3 nucleotides: TGTGCCAGTCAGGGTATAGCATATCAGCCCCAGCATTTT.

V is TRBV19 and J is TRBJ1-1; TRBD1 matches at 7 bases. The CDR3 spans 14 residues. Germline V lookup: CDR1 LNHDA, CDR2 SQIVND (reference sequence). The V and J ends lost 3 bases and 3 bases, in that order; junction bases with no gene match: 4. CDR3 bases: TGTGCCAGTAGTATCTCACAGGGGTACACTGAAGCTTTCTTT. This encodes CASSISQGYTEAFF.

The chain employs TRBV3-1 (or the pseudogene TRBV3-2) and TRBJ2-1; 7 bases fit TRBD2. After removal of 5 bases from V and 6 bases from J, the junction contained 13 bases not matched to a gene. Germline V lookup: CDR1 LGHDT, CDR2 YNNKEL (reference sequence). The CDR3 loop spans 16 amino acids. CDR3 in DNA: TGTGCCAGCAGCGACGGACTAGTGGGATCGGCCAATGAGCAGTTCTTC. Translated, it gives CASSDGLVGSANEQFF.

This rearrangement joins TRBV7-2 to TRBJ2-7; TRBD2 matches at 11 bases. Germline loops: CDR1 SGHTA, CDR2 FQGNSA. The CDR3 is 15 residues long. V trimming: 1 base; J trimming: 2 bases; junction bases outside the gene matches: 1. The CDR3 region has the DNA TGTGCCAGCAGCTTAGGACTAGCGGGAACCTACGAGCAGTACTTC. Its translation: CASSLGLAGTYEQYF.

The CDR3 is CASSVGEGETQYF. The CDR3 DNA reads TGTGCCAGCAGCGTAGGTGAAGGCGAGACCCAGTACTTC. This chain connects TRBV9 to TRBJ2-5; D gene unclear. Per the germline V gene, CDR1 is SGDLS and CDR2 is YYNGEE. The CDR3 totals 13 residues. Trimming removed 0 bases from V and 5 bases from J, with 8 bases in between.

V and J are TRBV28 and TRBJ2-7; 9 bases agree with TRBD1. The CDR3 is 14 amino acids. The germline V gene has CDR1 MDHEN and CDR2 SYDVKM. The J segment lost 7 bases and the V segment lost 2 bases, leaving 6 bases of the junction unmatched. The CDR3 bases are TGTGCCAGCAGTTTAGGACAGGGGCTGGGGGAGCAGTACTTC. It codes for CASSLGQGLGEQYF.

This clone has just one count. Within the sample, other DNA sequences also encode this same CDR3. The chain combines TRBV2 with TRBJ2-5; D gene uncertain. This CDR3 region has 11 residues. Germline lookup yields CDR1 SNHLY and CDR2 FYNNEI. Trimming cost V 4 bases and J 3 bases, with 3 bases left between them. The CDR3 DNA reads as TGTGCCAGCAGTGTAAAAGAGACCCAGTACTTC. This encodes CASSVKETQYF.

As to this clone: Only one base separates this from a far larger clonotype, so it likely reflects a read error. This chain links TRBV30 with TRBJ1-2; TRBD1 might be the D (6 bases). This CDR3 is 12 amino acids long. Germline V gene sequence: CDR1 GTSNPN, CDR2 SVGIG (reference sequence). This chain's CDR3 is CPWPRGQGGYTF. CDR3 coding DNA: TGTCCCTGGCCCCGGGGCCAGGGGGGCTACACCTTC.

Here the CDR3 reads CASSFSAGAAADTQYF. Here the CDR3 DNA reads TGTGCCAGCAGCTTCTCAGCGGGCGCCGCGGCAGATACGCAGTATTTT. V usage is TRBV7-2 and J usage is TRBJ2-3, with a weak D call TRBD2 (6 bases). This CDR3 has 16 amino acids. V lost 3 bases to trimming and J lost 4 bases, with 17 bases between them. The germline gives CDR1 SGHTA, CDR2 FQGNSA.

The gene calls are TRBV28 and TRBJ1-1; D gene unclear. V dropped 5 bases and J dropped 6 bases, with 16 bases sitting between them. CDR1 and CDR2 from the germline V gene are MDHEN and SYDVKM. CDR3 length: 14 amino acids. Written as DNA, the CDR3 is TGTGCCAGCAGTCTTGACGGGGTACTCGCTGAAGCTTTCTTT. This encodes CASSLDGVLAEAFF.

The chain employs TRBV15 and TRBJ1-1, with D hard to call. V was pared by 0 bases and J by 1 base, with 6 bases between. CDR1 LNHNV and CDR2 YYDKDF come from the germline V gene (reference sequence). This CDR3 comprises 14 residues. The CDR3, as DNA: TGTGCCACCAGCAGAGAGGCAAAGAACACTGAAGCTTTCTTT. Translated, it gives CATSREAKNTEAFF.

This chain links TRBV7-9 with TRBJ1-5; D gene uncertain. The CDR3 contains 17 residues. Germline loops: CDR1 SEHNR, CDR2 FQNEAQ (reference sequence). V lost 0 bases and J 4 bases, leaving 16 bases between the germline ends. CDR3 in DNA: TGTGCCAGCAGCTTAGCGATAGGACCGCGACGGAATCAGCCCCAGCATTTT. Amino acids: CASSLAIGPRRNQPQHF.

V is TRBV6-5 and J is TRBJ2-5; D perhaps matches TRBD2 (5 bases). This CDR3 region has 13 residues. CDR1 MNHEY and CDR2 SVGAGI come from the germline V gene. V was cut by 4 bases and J by 1 base, with 7 bases left in between. The chain's CDR3 is CASSWTSQETQYF. Written as DNA, the CDR3 is TGTGCCAGCAGTTGGACTTCCCAAGAGACCCAGTACTTC.

This chain connects TRBV27 to TRBJ1-1; 7 bases agree with TRBD1. V lost 7 bases, J lost 4 bases, and 12 bases stayed unmatched. This CDR3 is built from 15 residues. Per the germline V gene, CDR1 is MNHEY and CDR2 is SMNVEV (reference sequence). The CDR3 reads CASNSPDRRATEAFF. The CDR3 region has the DNA TGTGCCAGCAACTCCCCGGACAGGAGGGCCACTGAAGCTTTCTTT.

This clone was seen more than once but under ten times. The rearrangement joins TRBV2 to TRBJ2-7; D call uncertain. The germline CDR1 and CDR2 sequences are SNHLY and FYNNEI. Trimming stripped 6 bases from V and 3 bases from J, with 3 bases between. The CDR3 has 10 amino acids. CDR3 loop: CASSNYEQYF. The CDR3 bases are TGTGCCAGCAGCAACTACGAGCAGTACTTC.